This T cell receptor (beta chain) appears in the sequencing data of a study of blood T cell repertoires in COVID-19 (dated by TCRdb to about 2020). Notes on the research overall: Samples covering the acute and convalescent phases of COVID-19 were provided by collaborators in the United States, Italy and Spain. A freely available public database, intended as a resource for researchers studying the immune response to SARS-CoV-2, is where the repertoires were released. The material from the prospective study consisted of cDNA or gDNA derived from T cells, B-cell-depleted T cells, or PBMCs. The dataset comprised deeply sampled blood TCRbeta repertoires from subjects exposed to, actively infected with, or recovered from COVID-19. Nearly every sample came with metadata listing a de-identified subject ID, COVID-19 status, age in years and sex. The samples were drawn from the first 160 participants of the ongoing ImmuneRACE study and from 1,254 subjects provided by 6 global collaborators. Where available, HLA class I and class II types were taken from metadata supplied by the sample provider and were not determined by assay-based typing. Points the paper makes about the study in general: How much clinical and demographic metadata was included differed by source and by participant, and the metadata was provided uncurated.

TCRbeta CDR3 regions were amplified from genomic DNA by means of the immunoSEQ Assay, a bias-controlled multiplex PCR. The authors processed their data as follows. Within the assay, amplification of reference gene primers was used to estimate how many nucleated cells each sample contained. Sequence reads were collapsed and filtered to measure the absolute abundance of every unique TCRbeta CDR3 rearrangement. For each sample, productive Simpson clonality was calculated by taking the square root of Simpson's diversity index across productive rearrangements. Here the immuneACCESS table is served through TCRdb, limited to in-frame sequences with V and J called. Missing clones are a known gap in these copies; in checked studies unresolved V genes cover under half, and the rest lacks a known reason. V and J calls plus clone size are reproduced from that table; the DNA served to infer D and trimming. Within this sample are roughly 120,000 clones, with 85% to 90% of them counted one time only. About 5.5% of the sample is in the top ten clones.

One collaborating source in Seattle enrolled patients while the patients were actively infected and followed the patients over time throughout the course of disease. Collaborating institutions collected whole blood in K2EDTA tubes following their own protocols. Collaborator samples were shipped for TCRbeta analysis as frozen whole blood, isolated PBMCs, or DNA extracted from either sample type. This clone has only a few counts. It has no known antigen specificity. No per-base quality is available; no much larger clone lies one base away. From the cysteine through the phenylalanine, the CDR3 covers 15 amino acids. CDR3 DNA only is kept here, 45 bases in frame from base 1. Germline trimming: 3 bases from V, 10 bases from J; junction bases outside gene matches: 9. The CDR1 and CDR2 encoded by the germline V gene are MGHRA and YSYEKL.

The chain employs TRBV4-1 and TRBJ2-1, and TRBD1 matches 10 of the central bases. Sequences were obtained from peripheral blood. This receptor was obtained from a woman in her fifties or sixties with COVID-19, enrolled during active disease. This receptor carries the CDR3 CASSQAGTGEEEQFF. In nucleotides, the sequence is TGCGCCAGCAGCCAGGCCGGGACAGGGGAAGAGGAGCAGTTCTTC.